These 3 T cell receptor beta chains came from one sample sequenced in a study of HIV-infected patients and healthy controls. Reverse transcription used about 510 ng RNA and constant-region primers for alpha and beta. Each of the alpha and beta chains got its own library through chain-specific third strand synthesis with indices. TCRdb passed the 5' RACE reads through MiXCR, listing each CDR3 protein once. This sample has 6,000 or so distinct CDR3 sequences; approximately 22% occur once, and the top ten carry about 25%. The repertoire came from unfractionated whole blood and reflected all unsorted peripheral T cells. Here the sequenced sample was blood, taken before antiretroviral therapy. The receptors here all came from an adult with HIV infection.

This clonotype is labeled medium-sized. This chain uses TRBV10-2 with TRBJ1-1; D possibly corresponds to TRBD1 (6 bases). Trimming cost V 7 bases and J 8 bases, with 14 bases left between them. CDR1 and CDR2 from the germline V gene are WSHSY and SAAADI. This CDR3 comprises 12 residues. CDR3: CASKGGPLEAFF. CDR3 DNA: TGCGCCAGCAAGGGGGGGCCCCTGGAAGCTTTCTTT.

A remark on this clonotype: One base away lies a much larger clone, so this may be a sequencing read error. This chain connects TRBV27 to TRBJ2-1; D unclear. V lost 2 bases, J lost 6 bases, and 17 bases lay in between. Germline loops: CDR1 MNHEY, CDR2 SMNVEV (reference sequence). This CDR3 is 16 amino acids long. CDR3 in DNA: TGTGCCAGCAGTTTAGGATCGTGGGGAACAGTCAATGAGCAGTTCTTC. Translated, it gives CASSLGSWGTVNEQFF.

This chain connects TRBV20-1 to TRBJ2-7; no firm D call. This CDR3 region has 14 residues. V was cut by 1 base and J by 4 bases, with 14 bases left in between. Per the germline V gene, CDR1 is DFQATT and CDR2 is SNEGSKA (reference sequence). The CDR3 here is CSARAKGFSYEQYF. As DNA, the CDR3 is TGCAGTGCTAGAGCCAAGGGTTTCTCATACGAGCAGTACTTC.